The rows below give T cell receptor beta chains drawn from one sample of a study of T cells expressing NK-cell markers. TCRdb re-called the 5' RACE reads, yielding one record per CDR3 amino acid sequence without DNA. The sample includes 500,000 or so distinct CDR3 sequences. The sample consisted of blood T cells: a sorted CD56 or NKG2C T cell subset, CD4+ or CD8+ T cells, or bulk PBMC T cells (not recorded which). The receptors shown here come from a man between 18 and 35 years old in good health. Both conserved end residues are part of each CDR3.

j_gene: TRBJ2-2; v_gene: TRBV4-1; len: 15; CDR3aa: CASSQVPSYTGELFF
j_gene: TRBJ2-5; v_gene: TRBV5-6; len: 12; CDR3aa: CASAGTLEAQYF
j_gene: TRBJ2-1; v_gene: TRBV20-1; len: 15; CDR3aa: CSARESLGGRDEQFF
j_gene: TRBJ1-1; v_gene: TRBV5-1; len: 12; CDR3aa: CASSLADREAFF
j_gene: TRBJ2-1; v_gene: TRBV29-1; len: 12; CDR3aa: CSGGGEGLEQFF
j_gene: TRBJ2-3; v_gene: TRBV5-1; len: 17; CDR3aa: CASSLVEFLAGTDTQYF
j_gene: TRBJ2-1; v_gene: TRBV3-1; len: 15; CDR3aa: CASSYGAGPYSEQFF
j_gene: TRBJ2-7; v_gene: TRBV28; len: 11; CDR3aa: CASRDSLEQYF
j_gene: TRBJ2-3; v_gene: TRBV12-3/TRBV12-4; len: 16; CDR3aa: CASSARDSSPGDTQYF
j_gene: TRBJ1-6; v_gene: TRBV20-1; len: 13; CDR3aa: CSARQVYNSPLHF
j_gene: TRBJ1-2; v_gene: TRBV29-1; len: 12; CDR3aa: CSVDFNSRGYTF
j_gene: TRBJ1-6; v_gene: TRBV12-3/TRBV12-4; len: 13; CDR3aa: CASSGTGESPLHF
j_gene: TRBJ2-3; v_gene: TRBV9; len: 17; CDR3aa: CASSVVSSRESTDTQYF
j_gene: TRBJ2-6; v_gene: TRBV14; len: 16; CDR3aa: CASSQNKDSGANVLTF